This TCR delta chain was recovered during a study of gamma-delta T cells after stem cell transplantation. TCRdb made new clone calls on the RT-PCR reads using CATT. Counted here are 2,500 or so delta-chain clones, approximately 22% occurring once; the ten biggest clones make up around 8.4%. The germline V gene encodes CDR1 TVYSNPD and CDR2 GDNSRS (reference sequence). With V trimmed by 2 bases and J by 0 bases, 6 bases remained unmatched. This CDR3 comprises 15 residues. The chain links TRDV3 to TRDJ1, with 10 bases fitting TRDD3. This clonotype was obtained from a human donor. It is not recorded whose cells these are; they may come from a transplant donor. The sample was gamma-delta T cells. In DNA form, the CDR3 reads TGTGCCTTTTTCGGGGGATACGGGTACACCGATAAACTCATCTTT. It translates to CAFFGGYGYTDKLIF.